A single sample gave rise to the 2 T cell receptor beta chains below, sequenced in a study of OX40 agonist ivuxolimab in advanced cancers. Profiling relied on immunoSEQ multiplex PCR, and the TCRdb table lists in-frame clones only, not all of them. Among roughly 62,000 clones listed, about 91% were seen once. This material consisted of CD4+ or CD8+ T cells sorted from blood, taken in a trial of the OX40 agonist ivuxolimab. These receptor sequences come from an adult with an advanced solid tumor such as melanoma, head and neck, liver or kidney cancer.

The chain couples TRBV4-1 to TRBJ1-2, with 7 bases that match TRBD1. Trimming removed 5 bases from V and 4 bases from J; junction bases left unmatched: 4. Germline CDR1 reads MGHRA; CDR2 reads YSYEKL. CDR3 length: 13 residues. CDR3 in amino acids: CASSSQGGYGYTF. The CDR3 DNA reads TGCGCCAGCAGCTCTCAGGGGGGCTATGGCTACACCTTC.

This sequence joins TRBV5-1 and TRBJ2-5; D might be TRBD1 or TRBD2, each matching 6 bases. Germline-derived CDR1 and CDR2 are SGHRS and YFSETQ. V was cut by 4 bases and J by 5 bases, with 18 bases left in between. The CDR3 extends over 15 amino acids. This CDR3 is CASSPEPGADETQYF. The DNA for the CDR3 is TGCGCCAGCAGCCCGGAGCCGGGGGCGGATGAGACCCAGTACTTC.